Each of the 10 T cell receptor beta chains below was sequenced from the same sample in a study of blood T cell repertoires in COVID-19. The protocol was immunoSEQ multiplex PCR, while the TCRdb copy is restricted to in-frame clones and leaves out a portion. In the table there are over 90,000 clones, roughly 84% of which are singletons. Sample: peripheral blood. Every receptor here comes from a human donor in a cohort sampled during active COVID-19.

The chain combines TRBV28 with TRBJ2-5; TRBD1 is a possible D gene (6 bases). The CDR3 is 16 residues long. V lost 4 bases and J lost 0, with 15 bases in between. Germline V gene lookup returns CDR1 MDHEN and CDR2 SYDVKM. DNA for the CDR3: TGTGCCAGCAGTTACTACGCAGGGGAGTACCAAGAGACCCAGTACTTC. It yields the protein CASSYYAGEYQETQYF.

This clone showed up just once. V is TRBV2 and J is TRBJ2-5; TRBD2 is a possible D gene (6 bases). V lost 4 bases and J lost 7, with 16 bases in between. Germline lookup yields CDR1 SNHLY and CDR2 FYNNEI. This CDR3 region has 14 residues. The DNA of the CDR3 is TGTGCCAGCAGTGTTGCTTTTGCGGAGGGGACCCAGTACTTC. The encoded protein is CASSVAFAEGTQYF. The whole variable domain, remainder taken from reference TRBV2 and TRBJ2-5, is EPEVTQTPSHQVTQMGQEVILRCVPISNHLYFYWYRQILGQKVEFLVSFYNNEISEKSEIFDDQFSVERPDGSNFTLKIRSTKLEDSAMYFCASSVAFAEGTQYFGPGTRLLVL.

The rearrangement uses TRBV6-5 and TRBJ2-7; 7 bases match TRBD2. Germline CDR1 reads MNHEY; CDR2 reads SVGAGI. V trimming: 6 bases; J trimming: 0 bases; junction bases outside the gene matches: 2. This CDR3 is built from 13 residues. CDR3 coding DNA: TGTGCCAGCAGCACTAGCGCCTCCTACGAGCAGTACTTC. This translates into CASSTSASYEQYF.

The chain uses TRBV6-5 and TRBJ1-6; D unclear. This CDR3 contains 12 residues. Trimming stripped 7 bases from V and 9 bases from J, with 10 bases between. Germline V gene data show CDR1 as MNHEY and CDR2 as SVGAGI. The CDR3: CASTRTGSPLHF. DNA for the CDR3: TGTGCCAGCACACGAACGGGTTCACCCCTCCACTTT.

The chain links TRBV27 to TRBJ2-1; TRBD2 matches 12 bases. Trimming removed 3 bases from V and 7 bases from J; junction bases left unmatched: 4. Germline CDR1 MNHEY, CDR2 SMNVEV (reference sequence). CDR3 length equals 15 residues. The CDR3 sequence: CASSLTSGSLNEQFF. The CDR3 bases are TGTGCCAGCAGTTTGACTAGCGGGAGTTTAAATGAGCAGTTCTTC.

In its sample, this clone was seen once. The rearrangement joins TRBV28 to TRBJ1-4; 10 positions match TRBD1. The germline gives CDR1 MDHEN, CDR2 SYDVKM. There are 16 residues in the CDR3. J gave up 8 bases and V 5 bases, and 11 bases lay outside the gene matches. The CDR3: CASSPRGQGEGEKLFF. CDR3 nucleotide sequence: TGTGCCAGCAGTCCACGCGGACAGGGGGAAGGCGAAAAACTGTTTTTT.

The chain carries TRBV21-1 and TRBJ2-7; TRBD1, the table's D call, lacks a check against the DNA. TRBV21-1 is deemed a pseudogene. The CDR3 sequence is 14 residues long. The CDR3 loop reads CASSKTGDSYEQYF. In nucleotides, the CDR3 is TGTGCCAGCAGCAAGACAGGGGACTCCTACGAGCAGTACTTC.

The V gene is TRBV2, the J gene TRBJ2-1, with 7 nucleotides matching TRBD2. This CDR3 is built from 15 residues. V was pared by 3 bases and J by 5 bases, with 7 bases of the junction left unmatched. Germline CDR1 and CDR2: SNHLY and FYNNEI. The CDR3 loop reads CASSDPSGANNEQFF. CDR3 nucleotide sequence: TGTGCCAGCAGTGACCCTAGCGGAGCGAACAATGAGCAGTTCTTC.

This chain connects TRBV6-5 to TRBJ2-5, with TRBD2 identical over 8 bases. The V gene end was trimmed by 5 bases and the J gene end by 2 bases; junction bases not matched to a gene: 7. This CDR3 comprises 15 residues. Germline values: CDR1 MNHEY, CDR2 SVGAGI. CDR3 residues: CASSPLAGIQETQYF. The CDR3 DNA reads TGTGCCAGCAGTCCCCTAGCGGGTATACAAGAGACCCAGTACTTC.

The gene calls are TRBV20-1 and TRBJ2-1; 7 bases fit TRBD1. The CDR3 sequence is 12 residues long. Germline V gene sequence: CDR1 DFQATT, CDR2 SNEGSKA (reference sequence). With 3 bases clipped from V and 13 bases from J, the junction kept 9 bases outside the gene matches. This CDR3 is CSASGQVGLQFF. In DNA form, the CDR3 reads TGCAGTGCTAGTGGACAGGTGGGCTTACAGTTCTTC.